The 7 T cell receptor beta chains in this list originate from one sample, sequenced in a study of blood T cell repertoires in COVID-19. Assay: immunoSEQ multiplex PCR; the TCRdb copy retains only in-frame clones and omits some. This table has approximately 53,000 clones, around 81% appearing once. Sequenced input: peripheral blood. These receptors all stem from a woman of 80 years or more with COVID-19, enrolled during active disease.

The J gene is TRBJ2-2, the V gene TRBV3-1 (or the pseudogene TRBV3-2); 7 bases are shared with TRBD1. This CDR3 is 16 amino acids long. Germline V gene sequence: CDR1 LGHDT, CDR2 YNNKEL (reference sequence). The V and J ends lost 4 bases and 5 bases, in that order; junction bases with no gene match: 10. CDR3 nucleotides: TGTGCCAGCAGCCTACCTGAACAGGGGTTAACCGGGGAGCTGTTTTTT. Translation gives CASSLPEQGLTGELFF.

This CDR3 is CASSLGGKGAWNTEAFF. The CDR3, as DNA: TGTGCCAGCAGTTTAGGTGGAAAGGGGGCGTGGAACACTGAAGCTTTCTTT. The chain carries TRBV28 and TRBJ1-1, with 7 bases that match TRBD1. This CDR3 has 17 amino acids. Trimming at V came to 2 bases and at J to 1 base, leaving 10 bases not matched to a gene. Germline V gene sequence: CDR1 MDHEN, CDR2 SYDVKM.

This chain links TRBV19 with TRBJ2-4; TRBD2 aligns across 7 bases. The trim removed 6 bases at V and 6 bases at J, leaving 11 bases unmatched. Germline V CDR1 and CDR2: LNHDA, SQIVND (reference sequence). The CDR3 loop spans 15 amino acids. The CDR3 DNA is TGTGCCAGTAGCCCCGGGGGGTCAGGGATAAACATTCAGTACTTC. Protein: CASSPGGSGINIQYF.

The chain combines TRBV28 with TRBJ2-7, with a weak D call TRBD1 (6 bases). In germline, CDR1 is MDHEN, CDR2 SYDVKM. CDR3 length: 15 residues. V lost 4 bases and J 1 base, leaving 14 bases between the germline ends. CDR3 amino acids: CASSSRDTRSYEQYF. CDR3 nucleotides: TGTGCCAGCAGTTCCCGGGACACACGGTCCTACGAGCAGTACTTC.

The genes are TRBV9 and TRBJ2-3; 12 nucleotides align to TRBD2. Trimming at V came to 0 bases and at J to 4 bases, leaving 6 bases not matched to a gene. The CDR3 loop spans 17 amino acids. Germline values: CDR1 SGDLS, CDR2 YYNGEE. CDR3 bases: TGTGCCAGCAGCGTAGCTAGCGGGAGGGCCCCATCAGATACGCAGTATTTT. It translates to CASSVASGRAPSDTQYF.

In nucleotides, the CDR3 is TGTGCCACCAGCAGAGATGGTCTAGCGGGATTGAGGGGCGAGCAGTACTTC. This gives the protein CATSRDGLAGLRGEQYF. This chain connects TRBV15 to TRBJ2-7; TRBD2 matches at 9 bases. Germline V gives CDR1 LNHNV, CDR2 YYDKDF (reference sequence). J lost 6 bases, V lost 0 bases, and 12 bases had no gene match. The CDR3 is 17 residues long.

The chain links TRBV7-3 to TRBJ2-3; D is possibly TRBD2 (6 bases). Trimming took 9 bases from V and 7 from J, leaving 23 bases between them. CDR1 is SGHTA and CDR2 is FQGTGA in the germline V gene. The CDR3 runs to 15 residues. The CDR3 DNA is TGTGCCAGAAAATCTCTAGCGCCGCTACGGAATACGCAGTATTTT. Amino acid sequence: CARKSLAPLRNTQYF.